This T cell receptor beta chain appears in the sequencing data of a study of T cell responses to AZD1222 COVID-19 vaccine. TCRdb keeps only in-frame clones here, not all; method: immunoSEQ multiplex PCR. The sample records under 150,000 clones, just over 90% being singletons. Broader study findings: Females outnumbered males among donors, who were mostly white British; clonal diversity was possibly underestimated. Scientists sampled the repertoires only once the peak T cell response had passed.

The germline V gene encodes CDR1 LNHDA and CDR2 SQIVND (reference sequence). The junction had 8 bases not matched to a gene; V was cut back by 4 bases and J by 4 bases. The CDR3 runs to 16 residues. As regards this clone: Its antigen is unknown.

This clonotype originated in an adult in good health. Sequenced material: peripheral blood, taken on day 0 of AZD1222 vaccination. This chain uses TRBV19 with TRBJ1-5; TRBD1 matches at 9 bases. CDR3: CASSNYDRGGNQPQHF. The CDR3 nucleotides read TGTGCCAGTAGTAACTACGACAGGGGGGGAAATCAGCCCCAGCATTTT.